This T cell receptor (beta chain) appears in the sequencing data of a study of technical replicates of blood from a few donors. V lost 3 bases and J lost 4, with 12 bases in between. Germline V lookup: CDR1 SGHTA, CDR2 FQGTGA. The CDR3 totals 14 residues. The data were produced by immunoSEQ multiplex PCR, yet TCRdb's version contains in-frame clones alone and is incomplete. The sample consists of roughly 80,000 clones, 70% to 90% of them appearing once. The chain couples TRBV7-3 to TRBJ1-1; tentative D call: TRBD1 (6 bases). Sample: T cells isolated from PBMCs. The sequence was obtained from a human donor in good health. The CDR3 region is CASSLAGQLTEAFF. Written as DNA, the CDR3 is TGTGCCAGCAGCTTGGCCGGACAGCTCACTGAAGCTTTCTTT. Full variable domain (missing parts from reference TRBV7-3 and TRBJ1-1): GAGVSQTPSNKVTEKGKYVELRCDPISGHTALYWYRQSLGQGPEFLIYFQGTGAADDSGLPNDRFFAVRPEGSVSTLKIQRTERGDSAVYLCASSLAGQLTEAFFGQGTRLTVV.